This entry features one T cell receptor beta chain sequence. Its antigen is currently unknown. This entry comes from a study of lymphopenia after photon versus proton radiotherapy. V lost 6 bases to trimming and J lost 1 base, with 9 bases between them. The germline CDR1 and CDR2 sequences are SGHNT and YENEEA. The CDR3 is 13 amino acids. Only in-frame clones appear in the TCRdb table, and some are missing; sequencing was by immunoSEQ multiplex PCR. Of roughly 58,000 clones in the sample, roughly 87% were seen once. Findings and limits, study-wide: In patients who died, overall survival fell as post-nadir TCR diversity dropped more. Better survival with proton therapy was suggested as possible, not demonstrated. Photon-treated patients lost naive T cells and TCR diversity; proton-treated stayed stable. After the lymphocyte nadir, photon-treated repertoires showed oligoclonal expansion, especially of CD8+ Temra cells.

This clonotype was obtained from an older man with esophageal cancer. The chain couples TRBV11-3 to TRBJ1-1; tentative D call: TRBD1 (5 bases). Source: peripheral blood, taken from a patient treated with proton-based radiotherapy. The CDR3 protein is CASSPQGNTEAFF. As DNA, the CDR3 is TGTGCCAGCAGTCCTCAGGGGAACACTGAAGCTTTCTTT.